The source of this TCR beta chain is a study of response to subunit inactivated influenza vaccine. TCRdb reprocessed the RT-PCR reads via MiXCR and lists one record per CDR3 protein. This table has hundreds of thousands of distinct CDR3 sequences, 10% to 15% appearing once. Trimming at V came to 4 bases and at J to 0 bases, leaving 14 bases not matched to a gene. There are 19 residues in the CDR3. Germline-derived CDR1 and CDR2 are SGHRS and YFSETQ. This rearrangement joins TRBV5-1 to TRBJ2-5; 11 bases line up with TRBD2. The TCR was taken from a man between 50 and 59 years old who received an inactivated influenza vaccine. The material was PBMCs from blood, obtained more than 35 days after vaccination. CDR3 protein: CASSPRRGSGGANQETQYF. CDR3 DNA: TGCGCCAGCAGCCCTCGCAGGGGTAGCGGGGGGGCAAACCAAGAGACCCAGTACTTC.